This T cell receptor (beta chain) was recorded in a study of cytomegalovirus exposure and HLA in healthy donors. The overall study: T cells numbering about 179 million yielded around 120 million unique TCR beta sequences in an earlier analysis.

For this clone: Antigen specificity is unknown.

Primers for the PCR totalled 60 Vbeta and 13 Jbeta. The repertoire was sequenced with immunoSEQ multiplex PCR; TCRdb's copy has only in-frame clones and lacks some. The sample holds around 250,000 clones, 75% to 85% seen once. Germline loops: CDR1 MGHRA, CDR2 YSYEKL. The ends lost 1 base at V and 3 bases at J; junction bases unmatched: 8. The CDR3 totals 16 residues. General observations from the study: Immune exposure information comprised only CMV serostatus. V- and J-gene trimming in TCR beta was tied to a missense DCLRE1C variant by an analysis performed later. Reported performance of the classifier showed diagnosis of cytomegalovirus status with high specificity and sensitivity.

The chain carries TRBV4-1 and TRBJ2-7, with TRBD2 matching 8 bases. The source of this sequence is an older woman in good health and CMV-seropositive. Sequencing was performed on PBMCs. The CDR3 loop reads CASSQGGGREVYEQYF. The CDR3 DNA is TGCGCCAGCAGCCAAGGAGGTGGGCGGGAGGTCTACGAGCAGTACTTC.